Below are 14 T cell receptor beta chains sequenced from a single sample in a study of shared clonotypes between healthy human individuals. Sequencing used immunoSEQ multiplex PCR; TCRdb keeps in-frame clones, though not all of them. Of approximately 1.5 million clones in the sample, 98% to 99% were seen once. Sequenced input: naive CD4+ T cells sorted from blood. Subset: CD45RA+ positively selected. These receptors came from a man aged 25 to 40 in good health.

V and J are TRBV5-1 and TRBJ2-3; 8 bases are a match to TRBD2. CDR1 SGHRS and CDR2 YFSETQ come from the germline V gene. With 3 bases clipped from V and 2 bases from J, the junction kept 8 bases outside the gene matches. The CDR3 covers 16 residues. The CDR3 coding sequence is TGCGCCAGCAGCTCCATACTGACTAGCGACACAGATACGCAGTATTTT. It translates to CASSSILTSDTDTQYF.

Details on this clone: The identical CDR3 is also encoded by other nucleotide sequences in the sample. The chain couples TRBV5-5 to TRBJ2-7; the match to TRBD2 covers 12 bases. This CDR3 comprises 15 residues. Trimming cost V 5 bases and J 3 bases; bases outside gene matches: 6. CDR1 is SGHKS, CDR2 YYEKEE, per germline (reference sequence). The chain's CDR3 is CASSPGLAGVYEQYF. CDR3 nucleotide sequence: TGTGCCAGCAGTCCGGGACTAGCGGGTGTCTACGAGCAGTACTTC. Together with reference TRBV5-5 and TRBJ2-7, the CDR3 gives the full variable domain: DAGVTQSPTHLIKTRGQQVTLRCSPISGHKSVSWYQQVLGQGPQFIFQYYEKEERGRGNFPDRFSARQFPNYSSELNVNALLLGDSALYLCASSPGLAGVYEQYFGPGTRLTVT.

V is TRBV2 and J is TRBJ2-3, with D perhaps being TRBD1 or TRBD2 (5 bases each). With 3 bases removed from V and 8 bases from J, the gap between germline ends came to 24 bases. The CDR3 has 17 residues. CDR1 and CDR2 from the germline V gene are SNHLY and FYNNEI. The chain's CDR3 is CASSDAGTLSSFFTQYF. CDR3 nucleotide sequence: TGTGCCAGCAGTGACGCAGGGACCCTCTCCTCTTTCTTTACGCAGTATTTT.

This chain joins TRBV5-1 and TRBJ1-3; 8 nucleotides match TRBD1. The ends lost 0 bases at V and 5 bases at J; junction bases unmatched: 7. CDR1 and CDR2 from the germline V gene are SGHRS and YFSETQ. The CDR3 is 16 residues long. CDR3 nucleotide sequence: TGCGCCAGCAGCTTGGTTGGGGGGACAGGCCGAAACACCATATATTTT. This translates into CASSLVGGTGRNTIYF.

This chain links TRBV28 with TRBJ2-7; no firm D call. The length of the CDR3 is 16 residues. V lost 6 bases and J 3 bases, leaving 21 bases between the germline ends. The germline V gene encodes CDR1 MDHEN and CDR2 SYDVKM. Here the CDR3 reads CASSSVVWAVIYEQYF. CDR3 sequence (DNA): TGTGCCAGCAGCTCCGTAGTGTGGGCGGTAATCTACGAGCAGTACTTC.

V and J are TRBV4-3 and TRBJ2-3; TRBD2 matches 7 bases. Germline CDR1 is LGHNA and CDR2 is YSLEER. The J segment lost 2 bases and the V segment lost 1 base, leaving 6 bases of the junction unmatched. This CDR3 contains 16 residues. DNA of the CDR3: TGCGCCAGCAGCCAAGGGGAGCGGGGATACACAGATACGCAGTATTTT. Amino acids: CASSQGERGYTDTQYF.

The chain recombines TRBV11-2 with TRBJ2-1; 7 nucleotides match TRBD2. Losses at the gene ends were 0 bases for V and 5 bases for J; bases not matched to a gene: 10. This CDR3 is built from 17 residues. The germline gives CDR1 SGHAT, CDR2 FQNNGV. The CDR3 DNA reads TGTGCCAGCAGCTTAGATCACAGGACTAGGCGGGACAATGAGCAGTTCTTC. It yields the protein CASSLDHRTRRDNEQFF.

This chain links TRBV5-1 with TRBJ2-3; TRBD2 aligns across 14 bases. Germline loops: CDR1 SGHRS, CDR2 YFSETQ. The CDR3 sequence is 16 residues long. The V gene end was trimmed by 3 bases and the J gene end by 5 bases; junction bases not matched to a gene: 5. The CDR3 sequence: CASSWGLAGVEDTQYF. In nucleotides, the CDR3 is TGCGCCAGCAGCTGGGGACTAGCGGGAGTGGAAGATACGCAGTATTTT. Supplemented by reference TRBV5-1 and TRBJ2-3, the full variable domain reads KAGVTQTPRYLIKTRGQQVTLSCSPISGHRSVSWYQQTPGQGLQFLFEYFSETQRNKGNFPGRFSGRQFSNSRSEMNVSTLELGDSALYLCASSWGLAGVEDTQYFGPGTRLTVL.

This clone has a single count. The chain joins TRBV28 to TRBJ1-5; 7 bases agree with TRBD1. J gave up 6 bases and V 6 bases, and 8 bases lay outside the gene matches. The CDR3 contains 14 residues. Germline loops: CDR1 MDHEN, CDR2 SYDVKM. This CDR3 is CASRRQGFGQPQHF. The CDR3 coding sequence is TGTGCCAGCAGACGACAGGGTTTCGGTCAGCCCCAGCATTTT.

CDR3 protein: CASSPPRPDSGEQYF. As DNA, the CDR3 is TGTGCCAGCTCACCACCTAGGCCGGACAGTGGCGAGCAGTACTTC. V and J are TRBV18 and TRBJ2-5, with a tentative D call TRBD1 (6 bases). The DNA end is a closer match to TRBJ2-7, so the J assignment may be wrong. Looked up from germline, CDR1 is KGHSH and CDR2 is LQKENI. CDR3 length: 15 amino acids.

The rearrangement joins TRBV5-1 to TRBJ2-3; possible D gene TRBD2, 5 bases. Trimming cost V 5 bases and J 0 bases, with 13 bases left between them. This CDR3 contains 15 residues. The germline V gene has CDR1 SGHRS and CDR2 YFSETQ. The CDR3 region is CASREGNPSTDTQYF. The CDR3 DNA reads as TGCGCCAGCAGAGAGGGAAACCCAAGCACAGATACGCAGTATTTT.

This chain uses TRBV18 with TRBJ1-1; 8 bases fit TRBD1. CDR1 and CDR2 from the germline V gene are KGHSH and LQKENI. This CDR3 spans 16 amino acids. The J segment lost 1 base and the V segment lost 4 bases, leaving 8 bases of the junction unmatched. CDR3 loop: CASSLQGAVSNTEAFF. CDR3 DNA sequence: TGTGCCAGCTCACTTCAGGGGGCTGTCTCGAACACTGAAGCTTTCTTT.

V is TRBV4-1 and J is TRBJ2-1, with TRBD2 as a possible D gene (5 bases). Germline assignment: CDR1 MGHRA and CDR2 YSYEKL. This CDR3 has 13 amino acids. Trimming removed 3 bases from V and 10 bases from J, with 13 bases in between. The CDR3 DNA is TGCGCCAGCAGCCAGTTACTAGTAGAGGAGCAGTTCTTC. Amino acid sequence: CASSQLLVEEQFF.

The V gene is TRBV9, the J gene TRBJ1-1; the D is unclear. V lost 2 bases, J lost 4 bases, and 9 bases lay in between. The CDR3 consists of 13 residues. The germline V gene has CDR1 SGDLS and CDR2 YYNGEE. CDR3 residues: CASSVGPSTEAFF. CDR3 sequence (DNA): TGTGCCAGCAGCGTCGGGCCGTCCACTGAAGCTTTCTTT.